The rows below give T cell receptor beta chains drawn from one sample of a study of blood T cells in healthy people across ages. TCRdb redid the calling of the 5' RACE reads with MiXCR, one entry per CDR3 protein. Among about a million distinct CDR3 sequences listed, about 53% were seen once. Sequencing was done on a sample of blood. The receptors were sampled from a woman aged 55-70 years in good health. CDR3s include the opening cysteine and the closing phenylalanine or tryptophan.

TRBV5-1	TRBJ1-2	13	CASSPGQNYGYTF
TRBV20-1	TRBJ2-1	12	CSARDMTSEQFF
TRBV7-2	TRBJ2-7	16	CASSPELASGSYEQYF
TRBV6-2/TRBV6-3	TRBJ2-1	18	CASRRMGWRAGDGNEQFF
TRBV7-9	TRBJ1-6	15	CASSLVGQINSPLHF
TRBV6-4	TRBJ1-2	13	CASSGDGNYGYTF
TRBV10-2	TRBJ2-7	13	CASKAREGYEQYF
TRBV28	TRBJ2-7	14	CASKWAHSLYEQYF
TRBV10-3	TRBJ2-3	12	CAIGGHTDTQYF
TRBV20-1	TRBJ1-5	16	CSARVPPGQGNQPQHF
TRBV28	TRBJ1-2	13	CASSLKEYYGYTF
TRBV20-1	TRBJ1-1	14	CSATRGALNTEAFF
TRBV20-1	TRBJ1-2	14	CSARGDRGHYGYTF
TRBV29-1	TRBJ2-7	13	CSVGTTAAYEQYF
TRBV20-1	TRBJ2-7	13	CSAKGQVLYEQYF
TRBV11-2	TRBJ2-5	16	CASRVGTSGRLETQYF
TRBV6-2/TRBV6-3	TRBJ2-7	15	CASSSTTGTAYEQYF
TRBV20-1	TRBJ2-5	13	CSSQTSGRETQYF
TRBV3-1	TRBJ2-2	15	CASSQDSRGHGELFF
TRBV20-1	TRBJ2-7	11	CSVASSYEQYF
TRBV7-8	TRBJ2-4	17	CASSLGIAGVAKNIQYF
TRBV4-1	TRBJ2-5	15	CASSPLGGRRETQYF
TRBV5-1	TRBJ2-3	14	CASRKQGAADTQYF
TRBV7-2	TRBJ2-3	13	CASSLMETDTQYF
TRBV5-6	TRBJ2-5	16	CASSRDYLVVQETQYF
TRBV28	TRBJ2-3	18	CASSLEYGAGRATDTQYF
TRBV29-1	TRBJ2-3	16	CSTVGTSGTSTDTQYF
TRBV4-1	TRBJ2-3	15	CASSQDGAGTDTQYF
TRBV5-1	TRBJ2-3	14	CASSFGPRADTQYF
TRBV12-3/TRBV12-4	TRBJ1-2	16	CASSLSASFPGDGYTF
TRBV6-5	TRBJ2-7	16	CASSTIRRTSGSEQYF
TRBV6-1	TRBJ2-2	13	CASTDGGTGELFF
TRBV2	TRBJ1-2	13	CASRRTAYYGYTF
TRBV18	TRBJ2-5	16	CASSPRAGSIQETQYF